This T cell receptor beta chain was found in a study of EBV T-cell therapy then PD-1 blockade in nasopharyngeal carcinoma. With respect to this clone: What it binds is not known.

The CDR3 consists of 16 residues. Losses at the gene ends were 4 bases for V and 2 bases for J; bases not matched to a gene: 5. From germline, CDR1 is SEHNR and CDR2 FQNEAQ (reference sequence). Clones were read by immunoSEQ multiplex PCR, and TCRdb kept only the in-frame ones, dropping some. The sample includes some 20,000 clones, over 70% of them seen just once. Treatment of the sample: AdE1-LMPpoly-expanded autologous EBV-specific T-cell therapy followed by anti-PD-1 nivolumab. The J gene is TRBJ2-6, the V gene TRBV7-9; 7 bases align to TRBD1. The sequence derives from a man aged 35-49 years with nasopharyngeal carcinoma. Sample: CD8+ T cells from blood, taken around day 58 from a patient whose treatment included autologous EBV-specific T cells and nivolumab. CDR3 nucleotides: TGTGCCAGCAGCTCCATAGACAGGGCTGGGGCCAACGTCCTGACTTTC. This sequence encodes CASSSIDRAGANVLTF.